A single sample is the source of the 30 T cell receptor beta chains below, sequenced in a study of blood T cell repertoires in COVID-19 (dated by TCRdb to 2019 to 2021). Library construction relied on the immunoSEQ multiplex PCR assay. Held by TCRdb, this immuneACCESS table contains in-frame sequences only and omits some clones. Under half of the omission traces to an unresolved V gene where checked; the cause of the rest is unknown. The sample has around 84,000 clones on record, 83% of them singletons. Together, the top ten hold roughly 40% of the sample. The specimen was peripheral blood. The source of these receptors is a man aged 80 or over with active or convalescent COVID-19.

The chain recombines TRBV6-5 with TRBJ1-4; no clear D. V shed 6 bases and J shed 0 bases, with 11 bases lying between them. This CDR3 contains 15 residues. Germline-derived CDR1 and CDR2 are MNHEY and SVGAGI. The CDR3 is CASRLQFATNEKLFF. The CDR3 DNA reads TGTGCCAGCAGGCTTCAGTTTGCAACTAATGAAAAACTGTTTTTT.

This sequence joins TRBV29-1 and TRBJ2-5; D uncertain. CDR3 size: 12 residues. Trimming took off 5 bases at V and 0 bases at J, with 7 bases between the two ends. CDR1 and CDR2 (germline): SQVTM, ANQGSEA. Here the CDR3 DNA reads TGCAGCGTTTCGTCTAACCAAGAGACCCAGTACTTC. Translated, it gives CSVSSNQETQYF.

This clone has only one observation. V is TRBV5-6 and J is TRBJ2-3; 8 positions agree with TRBD1. This CDR3 contains 16 residues. Germline trimming cut 4 bases from V and 5 bases from J; bases unmatched to any gene: 12. Germline CDR1 and CDR2: SGHDT and YYEEEE. In DNA, the CDR3 is TGTGCCAGCAGCAGACTCGACAGGGGAGATCGAGATACGCAGTATTTT. As protein: CASSRLDRGDRDTQYF. Complete variable domain (other parts from reference TRBV5-6 and TRBJ2-3): DAGVTQSPTHLIKTRGQQVTLRCSPKSGHDTVSWYQQALGQGPQFIFQYYEEEERQRGNFPDRFSGHQFPNYSSELNVNALLLGDSALYLCASSRLDRGDRDTQYFGPGTRLTVL.

V gene TRBV3-1 (or the pseudogene TRBV3-2) combines with J gene TRBJ2-7, with TRBD2 matching 13 bases. Germline values: CDR1 LGHDT, CDR2 YNNKEL (reference sequence). This CDR3 is 17 amino acids long. Trimming removed 5 bases from V and 1 base from J; junction bases left unmatched: 8. The CDR3 DNA reads as TGTGCCAGCAGCTTTAATCCGGGACTAGCGGGATCCTACGAGCAGTACTTC. Its translation: CASSFNPGLAGSYEQYF.

The chain employs TRBV5-1 and TRBJ2-3, with 9 bases identical to TRBD2. Unmatched junction bases numbered 8, after V lost 5 bases and J lost 4 bases. Germline V gene data show CDR1 as SGHRS and CDR2 as YFSETQ. The CDR3 contains 15 residues. The CDR3 is CASRGRAGGADTQYF. The CDR3 nucleotides read TGCGCCAGCAGAGGGAGAGCGGGGGGCGCAGATACGCAGTATTTT.

The chain joins TRBV3-1 (or the pseudogene TRBV3-2) to TRBJ2-1; 11 nucleotides match TRBD2. After removal of 1 base from V and 12 bases from J, the junction contained 5 bases not matched to a gene. Germline loops: CDR1 LGHDT, CDR2 YNNKEL (reference sequence). This CDR3 is built from 14 residues. CDR3 sequence reads: CASSQGGLAGAQFF. In DNA form, the CDR3 reads TGTGCCAGCAGCCAAGGAGGACTAGCGGGTGCGCAGTTCTTC.

CDR3 DNA: TGTGCCAGCAGTCCCTTTAGAAGATCACCCCTCCACTTT. Residues: CASSPFRRSPLHF. The gene calls are TRBV27 and TRBJ1-6; D unclear. The germline gives CDR1 MNHEY, CDR2 SMNVEV (reference sequence). The CDR3 consists of 13 residues. Trimming took 5 bases from V and 10 from J, leaving 12 bases between them.

This rearrangement joins TRBV5-1 to TRBJ2-1, with D tentatively TRBD1 (6 bases). V dropped 4 bases and J dropped 0 bases, with 17 bases sitting between them. CDR3 length: 17 amino acids. Germline lookup yields CDR1 SGHRS and CDR2 YFSETQ. The CDR3 protein is CASSRGQRVSSYNEQFF. The CDR3 DNA is TGCGCCAGCAGCCGAGGACAGCGAGTTAGCTCCTACAATGAGCAGTTCTTC.

This clone has only one observation. The rearrangement uses TRBV14 and TRBJ2-1; 13 bases fit TRBD2. Germline CDR1 is SGHDN and CDR2 is FVKESK. Trimming at V came to 2 bases and at J to 6 bases, leaving 7 bases not matched to a gene. This CDR3 is 17 amino acids long. The CDR3 DNA is TGTGCCAGCAGCCAACGTAGGACTAGCGGGAGTGGCAATGAGCAGTTCTTC. Encoded protein: CASSQRRTSGSGNEQFF.

This chain joins TRBV5-1 and TRBJ1-1, with unresolved D. This CDR3 comprises 15 residues. Germline values: CDR1 SGHRS, CDR2 YFSETQ. With 4 bases removed from V and 4 bases from J, the gap between germline ends came to 17 bases. CDR3 amino acids: CASSPTTYGGTEAFF. CDR3 DNA sequence: TGCGCCAGCAGCCCGACCACATACGGAGGCACTGAAGCTTTCTTT.

This clone is a singleton in its sample. This sequence joins TRBV15 and TRBJ2-1; 11 bases are shared with TRBD2. CDR1 is LNHNV, CDR2 YYDKDF, per germline (reference sequence). This CDR3 region has 16 residues. With 5 bases clipped from V and 8 bases from J, the junction kept 11 bases outside the gene matches. The CDR3 coding sequence is TGTGCCACCAGCCAACTAACTAGCGGGAGCGGATATGAGCAGTTCTTC. It yields the protein CATSQLTSGSGYEQFF.

The chain couples TRBV27 to TRBJ2-3; 8 bases are shared with TRBD2. The CDR3 extends over 16 amino acids. The germline V gene has CDR1 MNHEY and CDR2 SMNVEV (reference sequence). The ends lost 3 bases at V and 4 bases at J; junction bases unmatched: 9. The CDR3 DNA follows: TGTGCCAGCAGTTTCCGGGGGACTAGTACCGCAGATACGCAGTATTTT. Translation: CASSFRGTSTADTQYF.

The chain uses TRBV7-2 and TRBJ1-2; weak D call: TRBD1 (5 bases). V lost 1 base and J lost 4, with 13 bases in between. The CDR3 loop spans 15 amino acids. The germline gives CDR1 SGHTA, CDR2 FQGNSA. CDR3 in amino acids: CASSLVGQGGYGYTF. The CDR3 region has the DNA TGTGCCAGCAGCTTAGTGGGGCAGGGTGGCTATGGCTACACCTTC.

V gene TRBV7-9 combines with J gene TRBJ2-5, with 8 positions matching TRBD2. Per germline, CDR1 SEHNR and CDR2 FQNEAQ (reference sequence). V was pared by 5 bases and J by 2 bases, with 16 bases of the junction left unmatched. The CDR3 has 18 amino acids. CDR3: CASSLESGGFLIQETQYF. CDR3 sequence (DNA): TGTGCCAGCAGCCTGGAGAGCGGGGGTTTCCTAATTCAAGAGACCCAGTACTTC.

The J gene is TRBJ2-5, the V gene TRBV3-1 (or the pseudogene TRBV3-2); 8 bases align to TRBD2. Germline trimming cut 4 bases from V and 0 bases from J; bases unmatched to any gene: 7. This CDR3 has 16 amino acids. In germline, CDR1 is LGHDT, CDR2 YNNKEL (reference sequence). CDR3 residues: CASSPRSRGDQETQYF. DNA for the CDR3: TGTGCCAGCAGCCCACGTTCGCGGGGGGACCAAGAGACCCAGTACTTC.

The chain links TRBV4-3 to TRBJ2-1; TRBD1 matches at 7 bases. Per the germline V gene, CDR1 is LGHNA and CDR2 is YSLEER. The CDR3 is 13 amino acids. The trim removed 3 bases at V and 7 bases at J, leaving 3 bases unmatched. This chain's CDR3 is CASSQEDRNEQFF. The CDR3 nucleotides read TGCGCCAGCAGCCAGGAGGACAGGAATGAGCAGTTCTTC.

The chain employs TRBV7-2 and TRBJ2-7, with D perhaps matching TRBD1 (6 bases). This CDR3 is 15 amino acids long. The ends were cut back, 5 bases at V and 4 bases at J, with 18 bases in the middle. Germline V gene sequence: CDR1 SGHTA, CDR2 FQGNSA. The CDR3 is CASSPRQVPRYEQYF. CDR3 DNA sequence: TGTGCCAGCAGCCCACGACAGGTTCCCCGGTACGAGCAGTACTTC. Drawing the rest from reference TRBV7-2 and TRBJ2-7, the complete variable domain is GAGVSQSPSNKVTEKGKDVELRCDPISGHTALYWYRQSLGQGLEFLIYFQGNSAPDKSGLPSDRFSAERTGGSVSTLTIQRTQQEDSAVYLCASSPRQVPRYEQYFGPGTRLTVT.

V and J are TRBV10-2 and TRBJ2-5; TRBD2 matches at 7 bases. V was pared by 5 bases and J by 8 bases, with 11 bases of the junction left unmatched. The germline V gene has CDR1 WSHSY and CDR2 SAAADI. There are 14 residues in the CDR3. CDR3: CASSLHGGGNTQYF. The CDR3 coding sequence is TGCGCCAGCAGTCTTCATGGGGGGGGAAATACCCAGTACTTC.

V and J are TRBV19 and TRBJ1-1, with D possibly matching TRBD1 (6 bases). CDR1 and CDR2 from the germline V gene are LNHDA and SQIVND (reference sequence). Between the trimmed V and J ends, which lost 4 bases and 1 base, there was a span of 13 bases. The length of the CDR3 is 15 residues. This CDR3 reads CASSTRRGANTEAFF. CDR3 nucleotides: TGTGCCAGTAGTACCCGCCGGGGGGCGAACACTGAAGCTTTCTTT.

The genes are TRBV6-5 and TRBJ2-7, with no clear D. Trimming pared 7 bases from V and 4 bases from J, leaving 20 bases between. Germline-derived CDR1 and CDR2 are MNHEY and SVGAGI. This CDR3 is built from 15 residues. CDR3 nucleotides: TGTGCCAGCATCCCTGACTCCTACCCCCAATACGAGCAGTACTTC. It codes for CASIPDSYPQYEQYF.

This chain connects TRBV4-1 to TRBJ2-2, with 9 bases that match TRBD2. V was pared by 0 bases and J by 3 bases, with 5 bases of the junction left unmatched. The CDR3 has 17 residues. Germline V CDR1 and CDR2: MGHRA, YSYEKL. The CDR3 bases are TGCGCCAGCAGCCAAGAGCGTCTAGCGGGATACACCGGGGAGCTGTTTTTT. Protein: CASSQERLAGYTGELFF.

This clone was counted between two and nine times. CDR3 residues: CAWSTGGGGNQPQHF. CDR3 coding DNA: TGTGCCTGGAGCACAGGGGGCGGGGGCAATCAGCCCCAGCATTTT. J is TRBJ1-5 and V is TRBV30; TRBD1 matches at 9 bases. The junction had 5 bases not matched to a gene; V was cut back by 3 bases and J by 2 bases. The germline CDR1 and CDR2 sequences are GTSNPN and SVGIG (reference sequence). This CDR3 comprises 15 residues.

The V and J genes are TRBV10-1 and TRBJ2-7; 15 positions match TRBD2. CDR1 and CDR2 (germline): WNHNN, SYGVQD (reference sequence). V dropped 6 bases and J dropped 5; count of bases not matched to a gene: 8. The CDR3 has 16 residues. The CDR3: CASSRGTSGRKDEQYF. Here the CDR3 DNA reads TGCGCCAGCAGCAGGGGGACTAGCGGGAGGAAGGACGAGCAGTACTTC.

This clone was recorded once. The chain combines TRBV6-5 with TRBJ1-2; TRBD1 agrees at 8 bases. Germline CDR1 and CDR2: MNHEY and SVGAGI. CDR3 size: 13 residues. The J segment lost 3 bases and the V segment lost 7 bases, leaving 4 bases of the junction unmatched. This chain's CDR3 is CASTLDRDYGYTF. CDR3 in DNA: TGTGCCAGCACCCTGGACAGGGACTATGGCTACACCTTC.

The chain couples TRBV3-1 (or the pseudogene TRBV3-2) to TRBJ2-7; 9 positions agree with TRBD2. J was trimmed by 7 bases and V by 1 base; bases with no gene match: 5. Per germline, CDR1 LGHDT and CDR2 YNNKEL (reference sequence). The CDR3 length is 14 residues. The CDR3 loop is CASSQGGGAREQYF. The DNA for the CDR3 is TGTGCCAGCAGCCAAGGCGGGGGGGCTCGGGAGCAGTACTTC.

The chain couples TRBV5-5 to TRBJ1-1; no firm D call. The CDR3 sequence is 16 residues long. V lost 0 bases, J lost 1 base, and 13 bases lay in between. CDR1 and CDR2 from the germline V gene are SGHKS and YYEKEE (reference sequence). CDR3: CASSLGLLDRNTEAFF. The DNA for the CDR3 is TGTGCCAGCAGCTTGGGCCTCCTTGATAGGAACACTGAAGCTTTCTTT.

This chain links TRBV18 with TRBJ1-3; the D gene is possibly TRBD1 (5 bases). The CDR3 spans 17 residues. Germline lookup yields CDR1 KGHSH and CDR2 LQKENI. Trimming pared 0 bases from V and 3 bases from J, leaving 15 bases between. The chain's CDR3 is CASSPPAGRRIGNTIYF. The CDR3 DNA reads TGTGCCAGCTCACCACCCGCGGGACGGAGAATTGGAAACACCATATATTTT.

The CDR3 DNA sequence: TGCGCCAGCAGCTTGACAGGGGCTAGTGAAGCTTTCTTT. Translating gives CASSLTGASEAFF. This chain links TRBV5-1 with TRBJ1-1, with 7 bases matching TRBD1. The germline V gene has CDR1 SGHRS and CDR2 YFSETQ. This CDR3 has 13 amino acids. The J segment lost 7 bases and the V segment lost 1 base, leaving 4 bases of the junction unmatched.

The rearrangement joins TRBV19 to TRBJ1-5, with D possibly being TRBD1 (6 bases). Germline V lookup: CDR1 LNHDA, CDR2 SQIVND (reference sequence). The V end lost 8 bases, the J end lost 0 bases, and 14 bases lay between the germline ends. There are 15 residues in the CDR3. For the CDR3, the DNA is TGTGCCAGTGGGAAGGGGGGGCCTAGCAATCAGCCCCAGCATTTT. It codes for CASGKGGPSNQPQHF.

The V gene is TRBV29-1, the J gene TRBJ1-5; D remains ambiguous. This CDR3 region has 12 residues. The germline V gene has CDR1 SQVTM and CDR2 ANQGSEA. The V and J ends lost 4 bases and 0 bases respectively, with 4 bases between them. The CDR3 DNA reads as TGCAGCGTTGCAGTTAGCAATCAGCCCCAGCATTTT. Amino acids: CSVAVSNQPQHF.